Sequencing of this T cell receptor beta chain was carried out in a study of early T cells in non-severe SARS-CoV-2 infection. Unique molecular identifiers were attached to individual cDNA molecules. From the 5' RACE reads, TCRdb called clonotypes with MiXCR, one entry per CDR3 protein. Among roughly 75,000 distinct CDR3 sequences listed, around 10% were seen once. This clonotype was seen at least ten times. Germline V CDR1 and CDR2: SGHDT, YYEEEE. CDR3 size: 20 residues. V lost 0 bases and J lost 0, with 19 bases in between. The rearrangement joins TRBV5-6 to TRBJ2-6; D not resolved. The origin of this receptor is an adult who was a healthcare worker with PCR-confirmed SARS-CoV-2 infection or an uninfected control (not recorded which). The sample was whole blood. CDR3 sequence reads: CASSLVRPYVESSGANVLTF. CDR3 sequence (DNA): TGTGCCAGCAGCTTGGTACGTCCGTACGTCGAAAGCTCTGGGGCCAACGTCCTGACTTTC. The full variable domain, with the rest looked up from reference TRBV5-6 and TRBJ2-6, is DAGVTQSPTHLIKTRGQQVTLRCSPKSGHDTVSWYQQALGQGPQFIFQYYEEEERQRGNFPDRFSGHQFPNYSSELNVNALLLGDSALYLCASSLVRPYVESSGANVLTFGAGSRLTVL.